The rows below give T cell receptor beta chains drawn from one sample of a study of blood T cells in healthy people across ages. In TCRdb, the 5' RACE reads were re-called with MiXCR into one record per CDR3 protein. The table includes about 680,000 distinct CDR3 sequences, over 45% detected once. Material for sequencing was blood. These receptors all stem from a woman in her sixties in good health. Each CDR3 is given with its conserved first and last residue. D genes are given only for firm matches. Where a row states a size, it is once, few, many or the class of an expanded clone; other rows omit it.

clone size: -; D gene: TRBD2; V gene: TRBV6-1; J gene: TRBJ2-7; CDR3 protein: CASGLAGRSYEQYF; CDR3 DNA: TGTGCCAGCGGTTTAGCGGGACGCTCCTACGAGCAGTACTTC
clone size: -; D gene: -; V gene: TRBV11-2; J gene: TRBJ2-1; CDR3 protein: CASSRASYNEQFF; CDR3 DNA: TGTGCCAGCAGCCGGGCCTCCTACAATGAGCAGTTCTTC
clone size: -; D gene: TRBD1; V gene: TRBV9; J gene: TRBJ2-1; CDR3 protein: CASSVAVQGIDEQFF; CDR3 DNA: TGTGCCAGCAGCGTAGCCGTACAGGGGATCGATGAGCAGTTCTTC
clone size: few; D gene: TRBD2; V gene: TRBV7-3; J gene: TRBJ2-1; CDR3 protein: CASSLRLAGVGPYNEQFF; CDR3 DNA: TGTGCCAGCAGCTTAAGGCTAGCGGGAGTAGGACCCTACAATGAGCAGTTCTTC
clone size: -; D gene: -; V gene: TRBV29-1; J gene: TRBJ2-1; CDR3 protein: CSAGLDEQFF; CDR3 DNA: TGCAGCGCGGGACTCGATGAGCAGTTCTTC
clone size: -; D gene: -; V gene: TRBV5-1; J gene: TRBJ2-1; CDR3 protein: CASSVVGVGDEQFF; CDR3 DNA: TGCGCCAGCAGCGTTGTGGGCGTAGGGGATGAGCAGTTCTTC
clone size: few; D gene: -; V gene: TRBV20-1; J gene: TRBJ2-3; CDR3 protein: CSARVSGSRADTQYF; CDR3 DNA: TGCAGTGCTAGAGTATCCGGGAGTAGGGCAGATACGCAGTATTTT
clone size: -; D gene: -; V gene: TRBV3-1; J gene: TRBJ2-7; CDR3 protein: CASSWGIDEQYF; CDR3 DNA: TGTGCCAGCAGCTGGGGGATTGACGAGCAGTACTTC
clone size: -; D gene: TRBD1; V gene: TRBV27; J gene: TRBJ2-4; CDR3 protein: CASSPRTGRQHQYF; CDR3 DNA: TGTGCCAGCAGTCCGAGGACAGGGCGTCAGCATCAGTACTTC
clone size: -; D gene: -; V gene: TRBV4-3; J gene: TRBJ2-7; CDR3 protein: CASSRGQLAYEQYF; CDR3 DNA: TGCGCCAGCAGCCGGGGCCAATTAGCCTACGAGCAGTACTTC
clone size: -; D gene: -; V gene: TRBV30; J gene: TRBJ1-2; CDR3 protein: CAWSPSFPRARGYTF; CDR3 DNA: TGTGCCTGGAGTCCCTCCTTCCCCCGGGCCCGGGGCTACACCTTC
clone size: -; D gene: -; V gene: TRBV3-1; J gene: TRBJ2-5; CDR3 protein: CASSQSYRETQYF; CDR3 DNA: TGTGCCAGCAGCCAGAGTTACCGAGAGACCCAGTACTTC
clone size: few; D gene: -; V gene: TRBV7-2; J gene: TRBJ2-2; CDR3 protein: CASSPRTAGTGELFF; CDR3 DNA: TGTGCCAGCAGCCCACGGACGGCGGGGACCGGGGAGCTGTTTTTT
clone size: -; D gene: -; V gene: TRBV12-3/TRBV12-4; J gene: TRBJ2-1; CDR3 protein: CASSLSVSFQFF; CDR3 DNA: TGTGCCAGCAGTTTATCCGTATCATTCCAGTTCTTC
clone size: -; D gene: -; V gene: TRBV9; J gene: TRBJ2-5; CDR3 protein: CASSVGAPGHQETQYF; CDR3 DNA: TGTGCCAGCAGCGTAGGAGCCCCCGGGCACCAAGAGACCCAGTACTTC
clone size: few; D gene: -; V gene: TRBV6-5; J gene: TRBJ2-7; CDR3 protein: CASTPPGTGNEQYF; CDR3 DNA: TGTGCCAGCACTCCTCCCGGGACGGGGAACGAGCAGTACTTC
clone size: -; D gene: -; V gene: TRBV20-1; J gene: TRBJ1-3; CDR3 protein: CSAGGSYGNTIYF; CDR3 DNA: TGCAGTGCTGGAGGCAGTTATGGAAACACCATATATTTT
clone size: -; D gene: -; V gene: TRBV4-2; J gene: TRBJ1-2; CDR3 protein: CASSHEMGNAYGYTF; CDR3 DNA: TGTGCCAGCAGCCACGAAATGGGTAACGCCTATGGCTACACCTTC
clone size: -; D gene: -; V gene: TRBV21-1; J gene: TRBJ2-3; CDR3 protein: CAGNQGQGKSHLGSTDTQYF; CDR3 DNA: TGTGCCGGTAATCAAGGGCAAGGAAAAAGTCACCTTGGTTCCACAGATACGCAGTATTTT
clone size: once; D gene: -; V gene: TRBV3-1; J gene: TRBJ2-4; CDR3 protein: CASTTGVGNAGNIQYF; CDR3 DNA: TGTGCCAGCACCACGGGGGTGGGCAACGCGGGGAACATTCAGTACTTC
clone size: -; D gene: -; V gene: TRBV20-1; J gene: TRBJ1-3; CDR3 protein: CSARAPQGPGNTIYF; CDR3 DNA: TGCAGTGCTAGAGCACCCCAGGGACCGGGAAACACCATATATTTT
clone size: once; D gene: TRBD2; V gene: TRBV6-5; J gene: TRBJ2-3; CDR3 protein: CASTPGLGLEADTQYF; CDR3 DNA: TGTGCCAGCACTCCCGGACTGGGACTAGAGGCAGATACGCAGTATTTT
clone size: -; D gene: TRBD2; V gene: TRBV24-1; J gene: TRBJ2-3; CDR3 protein: CATSNRPGTSGGADTQYF; CDR3 DNA: TGTGCCACCAGCAATCGACCCGGGACTAGCGGTGGTGCAGATACGCAGTATTTT
clone size: -; D gene: -; V gene: TRBV28; J gene: TRBJ1-6; CDR3 protein: CASSGPSSPLHF; CDR3 DNA: TGTGCCAGCAGCGGGCCATCTTCACCCCTCCACTTT
clone size: -; D gene: TRBD2; V gene: TRBV6-1; J gene: TRBJ2-7; CDR3 protein: CASSDSGASYERYF; CDR3 DNA: TGTGCCAGCAGTGATAGCGGGGCGTCCTACGAGCGGTACTTC
clone size: -; D gene: -; V gene: TRBV3-1; J gene: TRBJ2-5; CDR3 protein: CASSQAYWTATRPNPYERYF; CDR3 DNA: TGTGCCAGCAGCCAAGCCTATTGGACAGCTACCAGGCCAAATCCTTACGAGCGGTACTTC
clone size: -; D gene: TRBD1; V gene: TRBV25-1; J gene: TRBJ1-1; CDR3 protein: CASSADRGSRRSEAFF; CDR3 DNA: TGTGCCAGCAGCGCCGACAGGGGGTCCCGAAGGAGTGAAGCTTTCTTT
clone size: -; D gene: -; V gene: TRBV9; J gene: TRBJ2-3; CDR3 protein: CASSVDVPSQTSTDTQYF; CDR3 DNA: TGTGCCAGCAGCGTAGATGTTCCGTCGCAGACTAGCACAGATACGCAGTATTTT